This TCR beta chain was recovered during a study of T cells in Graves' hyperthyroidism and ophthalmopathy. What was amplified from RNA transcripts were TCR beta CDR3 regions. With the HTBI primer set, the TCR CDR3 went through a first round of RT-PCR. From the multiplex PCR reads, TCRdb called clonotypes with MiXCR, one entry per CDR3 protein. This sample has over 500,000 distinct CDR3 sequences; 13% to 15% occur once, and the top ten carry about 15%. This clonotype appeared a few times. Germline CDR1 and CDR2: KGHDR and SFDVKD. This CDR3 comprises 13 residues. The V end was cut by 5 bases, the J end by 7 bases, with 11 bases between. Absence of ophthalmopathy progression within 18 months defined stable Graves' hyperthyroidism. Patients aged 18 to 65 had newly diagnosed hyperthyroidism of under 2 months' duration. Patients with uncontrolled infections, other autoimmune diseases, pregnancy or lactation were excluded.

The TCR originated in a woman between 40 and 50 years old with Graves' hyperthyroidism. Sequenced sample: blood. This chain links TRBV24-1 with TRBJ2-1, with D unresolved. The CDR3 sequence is CATSARLANEQFF. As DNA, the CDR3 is TGTGCCACCAGTGCAAGACTTGCAAATGAGCAGTTCTTC.